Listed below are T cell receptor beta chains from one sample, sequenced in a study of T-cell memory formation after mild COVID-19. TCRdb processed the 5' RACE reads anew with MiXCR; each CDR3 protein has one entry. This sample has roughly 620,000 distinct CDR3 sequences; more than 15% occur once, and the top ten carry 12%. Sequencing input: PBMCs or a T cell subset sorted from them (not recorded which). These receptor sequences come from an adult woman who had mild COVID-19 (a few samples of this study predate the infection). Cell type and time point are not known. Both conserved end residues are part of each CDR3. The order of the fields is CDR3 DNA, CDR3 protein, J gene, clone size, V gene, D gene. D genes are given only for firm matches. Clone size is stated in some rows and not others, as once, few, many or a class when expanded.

DNA: TGTGCCAGCAGCTCCTCAGACAGGTCTACTGAAGCTTTCTTT; CDR3: CASSSSDRSTEAFF; J: TRBJ1-1; size: few; V: TRBV3-1; D: .
DNA: TGTGCCAGCAGGGACAGGGGGCTCTTTGAGACCCAGTACTTC; CDR3: CASRDRGLFETQYF; J: TRBJ2-5; size: .; V: TRBV6-5; D: TRBD1
DNA: TGCAGCGTCCAAACAGGGGTGAACCCCTATGGCTACACCTTC; CDR3: CSVQTGVNPYGYTF; J: TRBJ1-2; size: .; V: TRBV29-1; D: TRBD1
DNA: TGCAGTGCTATCTTCCCCCTGGGGAATGAGCAGTTCTTC; CDR3: CSAIFPLGNEQFF; J: TRBJ2-1; size: once; V: TRBV20-1; D: .
DNA: TGTGCCAGTAGTTCACCAAGGACGAGGAACACCGGGGAGCTGTTTTTT; CDR3: CASSSPRTRNTGELFF; J: TRBJ2-2; size: .; V: TRBV19; D: .
DNA: TGCAGCGTGTCCTGGGAGACAGATACGCAGTATTTT; CDR3: CSVSWETDTQYF; J: TRBJ2-3; size: .; V: TRBV29-1; D: .
DNA: TGCAGCGTTGACCCAGGGACAGAAGCTTTCTTT; CDR3: CSVDPGTEAFF; J: TRBJ1-1; size: .; V: TRBV29-1; D: .
DNA: TGTGCCAGCAGTTCCAGGTGGGCAGGCCAGAACACTGAAGCTTTCTTT; CDR3: CASSSRWAGQNTEAFF; J: TRBJ1-1; size: few; V: TRBV6-2/TRBV6-3; D: .
DNA: TGTGCCAGCAGCTTAACGGTGGACGAGCAGTACTTC; CDR3: CASSLTVDEQYF; J: TRBJ2-7; size: few; V: TRBV11-2; D: .
DNA: TGTGCCAGCAGCCTGTCTATGCTAGGCACAGATACGCAGTATTTT; CDR3: CASSLSMLGTDTQYF; J: TRBJ2-3; size: .; V: TRBV12-3/TRBV12-4; D: .
DNA: TGCGCCAGCAGAGGGGACGGATACAATGAGCAGTTCTTC; CDR3: CASRGDGYNEQFF; J: TRBJ2-1; size: .; V: TRBV5-1; D: .
DNA: TGTGCCAGCAGTTACCGGACAGGGGAAAGTTATGGCTACACCTTC; CDR3: CASSYRTGESYGYTF; J: TRBJ1-2; size: few; V: TRBV6-4; D: TRBD1
DNA: TGTGCCAGCACCCCTTACGGGCTCGGGAACACTGAAGCTTTCTTT; CDR3: CASTPYGLGNTEAFF; J: TRBJ1-1; size: .; V: TRBV28; D: .
DNA: TGCAGCGTTGCATTGGGTACCGACACTGAAGCTTTCTTT; CDR3: CSVALGTDTEAFF; J: TRBJ1-1; size: few; V: TRBV29-1; D: .
DNA: TGTGCCACCACCGTGGCCCCTGGGGAGACCCAGTACTTC; CDR3: CATTVAPGETQYF; J: TRBJ2-5; size: .; V: TRBV15; D: .
DNA: TGTGCCAGCAGTGAATTGAGGGGGTACATGAACACTGAAGCTTTCTTT; CDR3: CASSELRGYMNTEAFF; J: TRBJ1-1; size: .; V: TRBV6-1; D: .
DNA: TGTGCCAGCAGCTTAGGACAGGTCAACGAGCAGTACTTC; CDR3: CASSLGQVNEQYF; J: TRBJ2-7; size: .; V: TRBV11-2; D: .